The sequence of this TCR beta chain was determined in a study of response to subunit inactivated influenza vaccine. Study-level results: Researchers suggested that each seasonal influenza vaccination recruits few new T cells.

Each CDR3 protein is one row after TCRdb ran MiXCR on the RT-PCR reads. The data contain around 710,000 distinct CDR3 sequences, approximately 14% of them singletons. The CDR3 extends over 14 amino acids. Trimming took 4 bases from V and 3 from J; bases not matched to a gene: 2. Germline V gene data show CDR1 as SGHRS and CDR2 as YFSETQ. This clonotype turned up a few times. Its matching antigen is unknown. The receptor's source is a man in his fifties or sixties who received an inactivated influenza vaccine. The source material was PBMCs from blood, sampled approximately 15 days before vaccination. The chain has TRBV5-1 and TRBJ2-5; 11 positions agree with TRBD2. CDR3 DNA sequence: TGCGCCAGCAGCACGGGACTAGCGGAAGAGACCCAGTACTTC. Residues: CASSTGLAEETQYF.